In its sample, the clone carrying this T cell receptor (beta chain) was seen once. The antigen remains undetermined. Donors likely had unrecorded immune exposures despite being nominally healthy when sampled. The data belong to a study of cytomegalovirus exposure and HLA in healthy donors. Study-level findings and limits: Accurate HLA-A and HLA-B prediction from TCR beta sequences was reported for most subjects. Reports credit the classifier with highly specific, highly sensitive diagnosis of cytomegalovirus status.

The primer mix had 60 Vbeta and 13 Jbeta primers. Sequencing was performed with immunoSEQ multiplex PCR; in TCRdb, only in-frame clones are kept and a portion is missing. The profile shows approximately 150,000 clones, approximately 85% of them singletons. V was pared by 6 bases and J by 5 bases, with 6 bases of the junction left unmatched. CDR1 and CDR2 (germline): SNHLY, FYNNEI. The CDR3 is made up of 14 amino acids. The sequence was collected from a man between 50 and 59 years old in good health and CMV-seropositive. Sequencing used PBMCs. This chain connects TRBV2 to TRBJ1-5, with 8 nucleotides matching TRBD1. The CDR3 here is CASRDDRGDQPQHF. CDR3 bases: TGTGCCAGCAGAGACGACAGGGGTGATCAGCCCCAGCATTTT.